These 24 T cell receptor beta chains were all obtained from the same sample, sequenced in a study of T-cell reconstitution after alpha-beta-depleted transplantation in children. Preparing the TCRbeta library involved the use of unique molecular identifiers. From the PCR reads, TCRdb called clonotypes with MiXCR, one entry per CDR3 protein. The sample consists of over 550,000 distinct CDR3 sequences, 10% of them appearing once. Sequencing was performed on PBMCs from the stem cell graft donor, taken from the stem cell graft. These receptors originate from a human donor who donated a stem cell graft to a child with acute myeloid leukemia.

The rearrangement uses TRBV19 and TRBJ2-3; no clear D. Germline CDR1 and CDR2: LNHDA and SQIVND (reference sequence). Trimming took off 3 bases at V and 2 bases at J, with 12 bases between the two ends. The CDR3 runs 15 residues. The CDR3 reads CASSILGTVTDTQYF. The CDR3, as DNA: TGTGCCAGTAGTATTCTAGGAACGGTCACAGATACGCAGTATTTT.

This clonotype was recorded a few times. The chain recombines TRBV25-1 with TRBJ1-5; D is uncertain. This CDR3 contains 13 residues. Germline lookup yields CDR1 MGHDK and CDR2 SYGVNS. The V and J ends lost 4 bases and 5 bases respectively, with 9 bases between them. This CDR3 is CASSVAADQPQHF. CDR3 in DNA: TGTGCCAGCAGTGTTGCGGCTGATCAGCCCCAGCATTTT.

The gene calls are TRBV29-1 and TRBJ2-7; a weak D match, TRBD2 (6 bases). CDR1 is SQVTM, CDR2 ANQGSEA, per germline. The CDR3 runs to 15 residues. The V and J ends lost 5 bases and 0 bases respectively, with 17 bases between them. In DNA, the CDR3 is TGCAGCGTTACTCCCCGTGGGGGGAGCTCCTACGAGCAGTACTTC. As protein: CSVTPRGGSSYEQYF.

The J gene is TRBJ1-1, the V gene TRBV5-1, with TRBD1 as a possible D gene (5 bases). The CDR3 spans 16 residues. Germline assignment: CDR1 SGHRS and CDR2 YFSETQ. V was trimmed by 1 base and J by 2 bases, leaving 15 bases between them. CDR3 amino acids: CASSLPSRAPNTEAFF. CDR3 nucleotides: TGCGCCAGCAGCTTGCCCAGCAGGGCGCCAAACACTGAAGCTTTCTTT.

Only a few counts were recorded for this clonotype. J is TRBJ2-1 and V is TRBV20-1; D gene uncertain. The V gene's germline CDR1 is DFQATT and CDR2 SNEGSKA (reference sequence). This CDR3 has 13 residues. The CDR3 spells CSYSSFSYNEQFF. CDR3 DNA: TGCAGCTATAGCTCTTTCTCCTACAATGAGCAGTTCTTC.

This clonotype occurred a few times. The chain uses TRBV5-1 and TRBJ2-7; 8 nucleotides agree with TRBD1. The CDR3 runs to 16 residues. Germline values: CDR1 SGHRS, CDR2 YFSETQ. The J segment lost 2 bases and the V segment lost 0 bases, leaving 7 bases of the junction unmatched. The CDR3, as DNA: TGCGCCAGCAGCTTGGACGGGACAGGTTTCACCTACGAGCAGTACTTC. Protein product: CASSLDGTGFTYEQYF. Full variable domain (remainder filled in from reference TRBV5-1 and TRBJ2-7): KAGVTQTPRYLIKTRGQQVTLSCSPISGHRSVSWYQQTPGQGLQFLFEYFSETQRNKGNFPGRFSGRQFSNSRSEMNVSTLELGDSALYLCASSLDGTGFTYEQYFGPGTRLTVT.

This clonotype has just a few counts. The rearrangement joins TRBV6-5 to TRBJ2-2, with 7 nucleotides matching TRBD1. The CDR3 is 16 residues long. CDR1 MNHEY and CDR2 SVGAGI come from the germline V gene. The ends lost 2 bases at V and 0 bases at J; junction bases unmatched: 3. CDR3 sequence reads: CASSYGTAANTGELFF. As DNA, the CDR3 is TGTGCCAGCAGTTACGGGACAGCCGCGAACACCGGGGAGCTGTTTTTT.

The chain has TRBV4-2 and TRBJ2-3; 8 bases map to TRBD2. V was clipped by 3 bases and J by 0 bases; unmatched bases: 2. The CDR3 is 15 amino acids. Germline values: CDR1 LGHNA, CDR2 YNFKEQ. The CDR3 DNA reads TGTGCCAGCAGCCAGGGGACTAGGAGCACAGATACGCAGTATTTT. The encoded protein is CASSQGTRSTDTQYF.

This clonotype came up many times. This chain links TRBV29-1 with TRBJ2-7; D possibly uses TRBD1 or TRBD2 (6 bases each). V gave up 4 bases and J gave up 3 bases, with 10 bases separating them. CDR1 is SQVTM, CDR2 ANQGSEA, per germline. There are 12 residues in the CDR3. This chain's CDR3 is CSVARGGYEQYF. The CDR3 region has the DNA TGCAGCGTTGCCAGGGGAGGCTACGAGCAGTACTTC.

This clonotype was seen only a few times. The rearrangement links TRBV7-3 to TRBJ2-3; tentatively, D is TRBD2 (6 bases). V was pared by 1 base and J by 6 bases, with 14 bases between. Germline loops: CDR1 SGHTA, CDR2 FQGTGA. The CDR3 runs to 15 residues. The CDR3 DNA follows: TGTGCCAGCAGCTTAAGGACGGGAGCTGCGGATACGCAGTATTTT. This encodes CASSLRTGAADTQYF.

This chain joins TRBV6-6 and TRBJ2-7, with TRBD1 matching over 8 bases. The CDR3 length is 13 residues. Trimming took 7 bases from V and 7 from J; bases not matched to a gene: 9. Germline V gene data show CDR1 as MNHNY and CDR2 as SVGAGI (reference sequence). The CDR3 loop is CASMGDRDREQYF. DNA of the CDR3: TGTGCCAGCATGGGTGACAGGGACAGGGAGCAGTACTTC.

This clonotype was seen at least ten times. Written as DNA, the CDR3 is TGTGCCAGCAGTTTATACCCAGGGGGCATGTACGAGCAGTACTTC. Translating gives CASSLYPGGMYEQYF. The rearrangement joins TRBV27 to TRBJ2-7, with 8 nucleotides matching TRBD1. With 1 base clipped from V and 4 bases from J, the junction kept 6 bases outside the gene matches. The germline gives CDR1 MNHEY, CDR2 SMNVEV (reference sequence). This CDR3 contains 15 residues.

The chain has TRBV9 and TRBJ2-5; D gene unclear. The length of the CDR3 is 14 residues. The V gene's germline CDR1 is SGDLS and CDR2 YYNGEE. Trimming took off 1 base at V and 5 bases at J, with 12 bases between the two ends. The CDR3 DNA is TGTGCCAGCAGCGTAAGTTCTCCGGCGGAGACCCAGTACTTC. Amino acids: CASSVSSPAETQYF.

This clonotype showed up many times. The rearrangement uses TRBV20-1 and TRBJ2-1, with 12 positions matching TRBD2. The V gene's germline CDR1 is DFQATT and CDR2 SNEGSKA (reference sequence). With V trimmed by 4 bases and J by 10 bases, 11 bases remained unmatched. The CDR3 is made up of 15 amino acids. CDR3 sequence: CSATWTSGKILEQFF. In nucleotides, the CDR3 is TGCAGTGCTACCTGGACTAGCGGGAAGATATTAGAGCAGTTCTTC.

In this sample, this clonotype turned up a few times. The gene calls are TRBV7-6 and TRBJ2-2; a possible D gene is TRBD2 (5 bases). Trimming pared 2 bases from V and 6 bases from J, leaving 13 bases between. The CDR3 extends over 15 amino acids. Germline assignment: CDR1 SGHVS and CDR2 FNYEAQ. CDR3 loop: CASSLLATSAGELFF. The CDR3 DNA sequence: TGTGCCAGCAGCTTATTAGCGACGTCGGCCGGGGAGCTGTTTTTT. The variable domain in full, completed from reference TRBV7-6 and TRBJ2-2, reads GAGVSQSPRYKVTKRGQDVALRCDPISGHVSLYWYRQALGQGPEFLTYFNYEAQQDKSGLPNDRFSAERPEGSISTLTIQRTEQRDSAMYRCASSLLATSAGELFFGEGSRLTVL.

This clonotype was picked up a small number of times. The CDR3 DNA reads as TGTGCCAGCACCCACCCCGGGACTAGCAACGAGCAGTACTTC. It encodes CASTHPGTSNEQYF. This chain joins TRBV12-3 or TRBV12-4 and TRBJ2-7; 9 bases are shared with TRBD2. The ends lost 7 bases at V and 5 bases at J; junction bases unmatched: 9. The CDR3 covers 14 residues.

The rearrangement joins TRBV6-1 to TRBJ2-6; D is ambiguous. Germline V gene sequence: CDR1 MNHNS, CDR2 SASEGT. V lost 7 bases and J lost 1, with 14 bases in between. CDR3 length: 16 amino acids. This CDR3 reads CASKKSTLSGANVLTF. Here the CDR3 DNA reads TGTGCCAGCAAAAAGTCGACCTTGTCTGGGGCCAACGTCCTGACTTTC.

The count of this clonotype is one. This CDR3 reads CASSYPIPTSGPQETQYF. In nucleotides, the CDR3 is TGTGCCAGCAGTTACCCAATTCCCACTAGTGGGCCTCAAGAGACCCAGTACTTC. The rearrangement uses TRBV6-2 or TRBV6-3 and TRBJ2-5; maybe TRBD2 (5 bases). The CDR3 sequence is 18 residues long. V was shortened by 2 bases and J by 2 bases, with 21 bases between the two germline ends. Germline loops: CDR1 MNHEY, CDR2 SVGEGT.

This clonotype has a handful of counts. This rearrangement joins TRBV20-1 to TRBJ2-7; D is undetermined. From germline, CDR1 is DFQATT and CDR2 SNEGSKA (reference sequence). This CDR3 comprises 14 residues. The V end lost 5 bases, the J end lost 3 bases, and 17 bases lay between the germline ends. The CDR3 protein is CSAQPEATIYEQYF. The CDR3 DNA is TGCAGTGCTCAGCCGGAAGCGACGATCTACGAGCAGTACTTC.

The sample holds many counts of this clonotype. V gene TRBV7-2 combines with J gene TRBJ2-7, with 10 bases fitting TRBD2. Germline CDR1 is SGHTA and CDR2 is FQGNSA. CDR3 length equals 15 residues. V trimming: 1 base; J trimming: 5 bases; junction bases outside the gene matches: 5. In nucleotides, the CDR3 is TGTGCCAGCAGCTTAGTCCCTAGCGGGAGCCACGAGCAGTACTTC. This translates into CASSLVPSGSHEQYF.

Ten or more counts support this clonotype. The chain joins TRBV12-3 or TRBV12-4 to TRBJ2-3; D is unresolved. CDR3 length: 13 amino acids. V lost 5 bases, J lost 6 bases, and 12 bases lay in between. The CDR3 region has the DNA TGTGCCAGCAGTAGAGAGCCCGGGGATACGCAGTATTTT. It encodes CASSREPGDTQYF.

This clonotype was found a few times. The genes are TRBV4-2 and TRBJ2-3; D unresolved. CDR3 length: 17 amino acids. Trimming shortened V by 1 base and J by 1 base, and 15 bases separated the two germline ends. The germline CDR1 and CDR2 sequences are LGHNA and YNFKEQ. CDR3 coding DNA: TGTGCCAGCAGCCAAGCGAGGAGCGTAATGGGCACAGATACGCAGTATTTT. This sequence encodes CASSQARSVMGTDTQYF.

J is TRBJ2-5 and V is TRBV6-5; TRBD2 agrees at 14 bases. CDR1 and CDR2 (germline): MNHEY, SVGAGI. The CDR3 extends over 16 amino acids. The trim removed 6 bases at V and 7 bases at J, leaving 10 bases unmatched. The CDR3 DNA follows: TGTGCCAGCAGCTTGACTAGCGGGAGGGGAATCAGGACCCAGTACTTC. Amino acid sequence: CASSLTSGRGIRTQYF.

This clonotype was detected a few times. The J gene is TRBJ1-1, the V gene TRBV2; no clear D. V lost 8 bases and J 0 bases, leaving 19 bases between the germline ends. This CDR3 has 16 residues. Germline-derived CDR1 and CDR2 are SNHLY and FYNNEI. The CDR3 bases are TGTGCCAGCCAAATAGCTGCGAACGGTATGAACACTGAAGCTTTCTTT. Encoded protein: CASQIAANGMNTEAFF.